This T cell receptor beta chain was sequenced during a study of shared clonotypes between healthy human individuals. Study in general: With ages of 18 to 49, the donors were two women and a few men.

The material for each subset, its genomic DNA, was split evenly across several immunoSEQ plates. The authors ran unsorted PBMC replicate PCRs on 300 ng DNA, about 30,000 T cell genomes. Clones were sequenced by immunoSEQ multiplex PCR, and TCRdb holds only the in-frame ones, with some missing. Of about 470,000 clones listed, around 79% are singletons. V shed 6 bases, J shed 1 base, and the junction held 7 bases outside the gene matches. The CDR3 runs to 15 residues. Germline V gene lookup returns CDR1 MDHEN and CDR2 SYDVKM. The specimen was PBMCs. The chain combines TRBV28 with TRBJ1-1; 8 nucleotides agree with TRBD1. The origin of this receptor is a woman aged 40 to 49 in good health. Some clones in this sample may be carry-over from other donors' samples. CDR3 region: CASRRPGQANTEAFF. The CDR3 region has the DNA TGTGCCAGCAGACGACCGGGACAGGCGAACACTGAAGCTTTCTTT.